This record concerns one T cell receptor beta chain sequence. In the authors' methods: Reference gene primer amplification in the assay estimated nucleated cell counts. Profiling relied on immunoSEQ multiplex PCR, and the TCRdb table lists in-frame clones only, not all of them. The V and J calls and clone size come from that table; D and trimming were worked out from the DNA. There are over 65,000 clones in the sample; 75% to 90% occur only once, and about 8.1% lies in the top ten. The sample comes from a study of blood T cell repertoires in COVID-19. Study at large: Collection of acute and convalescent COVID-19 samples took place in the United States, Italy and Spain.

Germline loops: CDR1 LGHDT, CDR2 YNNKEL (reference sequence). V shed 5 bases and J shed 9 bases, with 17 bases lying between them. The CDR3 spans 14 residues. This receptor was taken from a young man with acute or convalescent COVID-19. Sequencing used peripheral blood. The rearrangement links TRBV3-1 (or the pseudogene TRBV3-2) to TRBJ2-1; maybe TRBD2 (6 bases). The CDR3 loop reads CASSEHGSRPEQFF. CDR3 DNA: TGTGCCAGCAGCGAACACGGGAGCAGACCTGAGCAGTTCTTC.